Detailed here is one T cell receptor beta chain. Its specificity is unknown. Peripheral blood came from all dose cohorts at three timepoints. Some clones are missing from TCRdb's copy, which holds only in-frame ones; the method was immunoSEQ multiplex PCR. Of about 64,000 clones listed, around 85% are singletons. The data stem from a study of OX40 agonist ivuxolimab in advanced cancers. At the level of the study: Participants could have had prior anti-PD-1, anti-PD-L1 or anti-CTLA-4 therapy, and about 40% had some.

V shed 1 base and J 7 bases; nucleotides not matched to a gene: 8. Per the germline V gene, CDR1 is SGHAT and CDR2 is FQNNGV. CDR3 length: 16 amino acids. Findings and caveats of the study: Clones of CD4+ and CD8+ blood T cells grew by week 6 at doses of 0.1 to 3.0 mg/kg. Part of the nonresponder group also had normalized T-cell clonal expansion that was low.

The TCR was taken from an adult with an advanced solid tumor such as melanoma, head and neck, liver or kidney cancer. Sequencing was performed on CD4+ or CD8+ T cells sorted from blood, taken in a trial of the OX40 agonist ivuxolimab. The gene calls are TRBV11-2 and TRBJ2-1, with 9 bases fitting TRBD2. CDR3 bases: TGTGCCAGCAGCTTAGCGGGCGCGGGGGGGCATAATGAGCAGTTCTTC. It translates to CASSLAGAGGHNEQFF.